This TCR beta chain is from a study of OX40 agonist ivuxolimab in advanced cancers. Study-wide findings and caveats: The study found that CD8+ T cells averaged more expanded clones than CD4+.

The CDR3 runs 16 residues. V lost 6 bases and J lost 1, with 16 bases in between. The germline CDR1 and CDR2 sequences are MNHNY and SVGAGI (reference sequence). This clone was seen once. Its matching antigen is unknown. Sequencing was performed with immunoSEQ multiplex PCR; in TCRdb, only in-frame clones are kept and a portion is missing. The sample has tens of thousands of clones; over 75% are singletons. Sequenced material: CD4+ or CD8+ T cells sorted from blood, taken in a trial of the OX40 agonist ivuxolimab. The receptor was isolated from an adult with an advanced solid tumor such as melanoma, head and neck, liver or kidney cancer. This sequence joins TRBV6-6 and TRBJ1-5; TRBD1 might be the D (5 bases). CDR3 in amino acids: CASRDGTALSNQPQHF. CDR3 coding DNA: TGTGCCAGCAGAGACGGGACGGCCCTGAGCAATCAGCCCCAGCATTTT.